One T cell receptor beta chain is described in this entry. Which antigen it targets is not known. Nothing much larger sits one base from this clone, and base qualities are not available. This specimen belongs to a study of beta chain features in type 1 diabetes listed by TCRdb under 2018. For context, the study as a whole: Mean age, gender distribution, total cell number and subset yield did not differ between patients and healthy donors. Regulatory and stem cell-like memory subsets were isolated from only 8 patients and roughly 8 healthy donors, whereas naive and central memory subsets came from all 30 or so donors. A total of 100 million to 110 million sorted cells were examined across all samples, and a strong correlation was observed between cell number per subset and RNA yield. In the study, TCRB repertoires of sorted circulating CD4+ T cell subsets from recently diagnosed type 1 diabetes patients were compared with those of matched healthy donors. Overall study outcomes, separate from this receptor: Because small numbers of individuals were included in the HLA sub-analyses, any influence of HLA type on TCRB rearrangement was left unresolved. In all four CD4+ subsets, TCRB CDR3 length was moderately but significantly shorter in type 1 diabetes patients. Sequencing cDNA rather than genomic DNA could over-represent highly expressing activated cells, although activation and CD3 levels did not differ between groups. At VDJ recombination sites, type 1 diabetes patients had fewer insertions and more deleted nucleotides, which implies abnormalities in thymic rearrangement. Naive, central memory and regulatory TCRB repertoires appeared to be more alike among patients than among healthy donors. Shorter templates might have been favored by PCR, but patient and control samples were amplified and corrected together, so both groups would have been affected equally by any skew.

The High Capacity cDNA Reverse Transcription Kit was used to reverse transcribe all of the isolated RNA, meaning that expressed TCRB transcripts were what got sequenced. Deep immunoSEQ sequencing was applied to naive, central memory and regulatory T cell samples, giving an average of roughly 3.5 million total reads per sample. After sorted cells were lysed in RLT buffer, RNA was extracted with DNase-treated RNeasy Micro or Mini kits, with the choice depending on cell number. Each cell subset was processed on its own to prevent cross-contamination, while patient and healthy donor samples were processed together. Using the immunoSEQ multiplex PCR, TCRB sequences were amplified from cDNA into 87-bp fragments spanning the CDR3 region. Amplicons were sequenced on the Illumina HiSeq platform. The study's own analysis went as follows. Synthetic template baselines were used to correct PCR bias computationally, reads within Hamming distance 2 were collapsed together, and singletons that could not be merged were discarded. Reads were aligned against IMGT to assign V, D and J genes, CDR3 length and insertions or deletions at six rearrangement sites. Within each subset, clonotype counts were normalized to sorted cell number, after which true diversity and Gini coefficients were computed with the tcR R package. Repertoire sharing was quantified using the overlap coefficient calculated on TCRB nucleotide sequences. Here the immuneACCESS table is served through TCRdb, limited to in-frame sequences with V and J called. Missing clones are a known gap in these copies; in checked studies unresolved V genes cover under half, and the rest lacks a known reason. V, J and clone size are those of that table, while D and trimming were read from the DNA. The sample table holds approximately 37,000 clones, of which about 65% were seen once. In total, the top ten clones hold 2% to 2.5% of the sample.

Each donor gave one peripheral blood draw, approximately 120 mL on average, collected into heparinised tubes. A BD FACSAria II was used to sort naive, central memory, regulatory and stem cell-like memory CD4+ T cells with a panel that included CD45RO, CCR7, CD25, CD127, CD95 and CD27. Every sorted population had a purity above 95%. Right away, PBMCs were isolated by Lymphoprep density gradient centrifugation and were stained directly, with no culture step. Samples were stained and sorted in pairs, with one healthy donor and one patient per experiment, so that batch effects were minimized. V is clipped by 3 bases and J by 0 bases, and the sequence between their germline boundaries is 3 bases long. Per the germline V gene (reference sequence), DFQATT is the CDR1 and SNEGSKA is the CDR2. The CDR3 runs 11 amino acids, cysteine and phenylalanine included. Only the CDR3 portion is preserved as DNA: 33 bases, with reading frame beginning at the first base.

The receptor was derived from a woman aged 25 to 39 in good health. In this chain, TRBV20-1 is recombined with TRBJ2-7; no D gene is confidently identified. Input material: Tregs from blood. Explained via the paper, the cell subset or site label denotes: regulatory CD4+ T cells. The DNA sequence is TGCAGTGCTAGTATCTCCTACGAGCAGTACTTC. Its translation reads: CSASISYEQYF.